Each of the 9 T cell receptor beta chains below was sequenced from the same sample in a study of spatial heterogeneity in lung cancer. Via MiXCR, TCRdb re-called the 5' RACE reads, giving one row per CDR3 protein. The profile covers 72,000 or so distinct CDR3 sequences, with 8% to 9% appearing a single time and 1.9% taken by the ten largest. Time point specified: blood at routine non-recurrence follow-up after resection. The sample was PBMCs, taken at follow-up. The origin of the receptors is a female donor with early-stage non-small cell lung cancer.

There are a few counts of this clonotype. Sequence at one end of the junction differs from germline and may be a read error. The chain couples TRBV14 to TRBJ2-2; 7 bases match TRBD1. Germline V gene data show CDR1 as SGHDN and CDR2 as FVKESK. CDR3 length: 13 residues. The chain's CDR3 is CASRHRGTGERFF. DNA for the CDR3: TGTGCCAGCAGACACAGGGGAACCGGGGAGCGGTTTTTT.

At least ten counts were recorded for this clonotype. DNA of the CDR3: TGTGCCAGCAGCTTGGCCGTTTGGGGATACGGACTGGACACTGAAGCTTTCTTT. Translating gives CASSLAVWGYGLDTEAFF. The chain joins TRBV5-6 to TRBJ1-1; D is unclear. The CDR3 runs to 18 residues. Germline V lookup: CDR1 SGHDT, CDR2 YYEEEE. Deletions cut 0 bases from V and 3 bases from J, with 21 bases between. The complete variable domain, with remaining parts taken from reference TRBV5-6 and TRBJ1-1, reads DAGVTQSPTHLIKTRGQQVTLRCSPKSGHDTVSWYQQALGQGPQFIFQYYEEEERQRGNFPDRFSGHQFPNYSSELNVNALLLGDSALYLCASSLAVWGYGLDTEAFFGQGTRLTVV.

This clonotype was picked up a small number of times. The rearrangement joins TRBV20-1 to TRBJ1-1, with D possibly being TRBD1 (5 bases). Germline CDR1 and CDR2: DFQATT and SNEGSKA (reference sequence). This CDR3 contains 15 residues. Trimming took 6 bases from V and 5 from J, leaving 22 bases between them. Here the CDR3 reads CSAGVRRSGATEAFF. Here the CDR3 DNA reads TGCAGTGCAGGGGTTCGGCGGAGCGGTGCAACTGAAGCTTTCTTT.

V and J are TRBV4-1 and TRBJ2-1; D unclear. Per the germline V gene, CDR1 is MGHRA and CDR2 is YSYEKL. This CDR3 comprises 13 residues. The V and J ends lost 1 base and 13 bases respectively, with 14 bases between them. CDR3 protein: CASSQGVGSKQFF. CDR3 DNA sequence: TGCGCCAGCAGCCAAGGGGTAGGATCTAAACAGTTCTTC.

There are many counts of this clonotype. CDR3 amino acids: CASSQGLDREGEKLFF. CDR3 nucleotides: TGCGCCAGCAGCCAAGGTTTGGACAGGGAAGGTGAAAAACTGTTTTTT. V is TRBV4-1 and J is TRBJ1-4; 8 nucleotides line up with TRBD1. Germline assignment: CDR1 MGHRA and CDR2 YSYEKL. V shed 1 base, J shed 7 bases, and the junction held 8 bases outside the gene matches. The CDR3 totals 16 residues.

This clonotype was seen ten or more times. This chain uses TRBV5-1 with TRBJ2-5; D is possibly TRBD1 (5 bases). The CDR3 contains 14 residues. In germline, CDR1 is SGHRS, CDR2 YFSETQ. Deletions cut 3 bases from V and 1 base from J, with 10 bases between. CDR3 loop: CASSSMGPQETQYF. As DNA, the CDR3 is TGCGCCAGCAGCTCCATGGGGCCCCAAGAGACCCAGTACTTC.

This clonotype was found many times. The chain employs TRBV19 and TRBJ2-5, with 7 bases matching TRBD2. This CDR3 comprises 15 residues. Per the germline V gene, CDR1 is LNHDA and CDR2 is SQIVND (reference sequence). V lost 3 bases to trimming and J lost 3 bases; unmatched junction nucleotides: 7. This CDR3 is CASSIVGGREETQYF. CDR3 in DNA: TGTGCCAGTAGTATCGTGGGAGGGCGCGAAGAGACCCAGTACTTC.

The chain has TRBV6-5 and TRBJ2-3, with TRBD1 as a possible D gene (6 bases). Germline loops: CDR1 MNHEY, CDR2 SVGAGI. CDR3 length: 13 residues. V was trimmed by 5 bases and J by 5 bases, leaving 11 bases between them. CDR3 in amino acids: CASSQGLVDTQYF. The CDR3 region has the DNA TGTGCCAGCAGTCAGGGGTTGGTAGATACGCAGTATTTT.

The chain joins TRBV6-5 to TRBJ2-2; D is unclear. CDR3 size: 13 residues. Trimming shortened V by 7 bases and J by 4 bases, and 10 bases separated the two germline ends. Germline V gene lookup returns CDR1 MNHEY and CDR2 SVGAGI. The CDR3 coding sequence is TGTGCCAGCAAAGGCTCTCTCACCGGGGAGCTGTTTTTT. Amino acid sequence: CASKGSLTGELFF.